The rows below give T cell receptor beta chains drawn from one sample of a study of blood T cell repertoires in COVID-19. Method: immunoSEQ multiplex PCR; TCRdb's copy keeps in-frame clones and lacks some. The table shows fewer than 300,000 clones, with approximately 89% occurring only once. Material for sequencing was peripheral blood. All receptors derive from a man aged 35 to 55 who had recovered from COVID-19. Both conserved end residues are part of each CDR3. The order of the fields is clone size, J gene, D gene, V gene, CDR3 DNA, CDR3 protein. A D gene is named only where the DNA matches it firmly. Clone size is not always given. Where it is, it says once, few, many or a class for expanded clones.

. TRBJ1-2 TRBD1 TRBV7-9 TGTGCCAGCAGCCAGGGACAGTACTATGGCTACACCTTC CASSQGQYYGYTF
. TRBJ2-7 . TRBV5-1 TGCGCCAGCAGCACGACAGCTTACGAGCAGTACTTC CASSTTAYEQYF
. TRBJ2-7 TRBD1 TRBV19 TGTGCCAGTAGTATCTCCGGGACAGGGACCTACGAGCAGTACTTC CASSISGTGTYEQYF
once TRBJ2-2 TRBD1 TRBV9 TGTGCCAGCAGCGTATCCCGGACAGGGCACGGGGAGCTGTTTTTT CASSVSRTGHGELFF
once TRBJ2-3 TRBD1 TRBV4-2 TGTGCCAGCAGCCAAGGGAGGACAGGGACAACCGGCACAGATACGCAGTATTTT CASSQGRTGTTGTDTQYF
few TRBJ1-1 TRBD1 TRBV7-9 TGTGCCAGCACCTCGACAGGGGGGAACACTGAAGCTTTCTTT CASTSTGGNTEAFF
. TRBJ2-7 TRBD2 TRBV7-2 TGTGCCAGCAGCCTAGCGGAGGGCCCCTACGAGCAGTACTTC CASSLAEGPYEQYF
. TRBJ1-2 . TRBV7-9 TGTGCCAGCAGCTTACAGGGGTATGGCTACACCTTC CASSLQGYGYTF
. TRBJ1-2 TRBD1 TRBV30 TGTGCCTGGAGTACCCGACAGGGATTGGGCCATGGCTACACCTTC CAWSTRQGLGHGYTF
once TRBJ2-5 . TRBV21-1 TGTGCCAGCAGCAAAGGGACAGGGGGCGAAGAGACCCAGTACTTC CASSKGTGGEETQYF
. TRBJ2-7 TRBD2 TRBV7-6 TGTGCCAGCAGCTTCCGGGGGGTTAGCGGAGCCTCCTACGAGCAGTACTTC CASSFRGVSGASYEQYF
. TRBJ2-1 TRBD2 TRBV7-6 TGTGCCAGCAGTTCGACTAGCGGGGGGGGTTCCTACAATGAGCAGTTCTTC CASSSTSGGGSYNEQFF
. TRBJ1-2 TRBD1 TRBV29-1 TGCAGCGTCCCGAAAGACAGGGCCGCCTATGGCTACACCTTC CSVPKDRAAYGYTF
few TRBJ1-2 TRBD1 TRBV14 TGTGCCAGCAGCCACCGGACAGGGGGCCTCTCTGGCTACACCTTC CASSHRTGGLSGYTF
. TRBJ2-2 TRBD1 TRBV3-1/TRBV3-2 TGTGCCAGCAGCCAAGGGCGGACAGGGGCAAACACCGGGGAGCTGTTTTTT CASSQGRTGANTGELFF
. TRBJ1-3 . TRBV27 TGTGCCAGCAGTTTAGCGGGCCCTACGTCGGGAAACACCATATATTTT CASSLAGPTSGNTIYF
once TRBJ2-3 TRBD2 TRBV7-2 TGTGCCAGCAGCTTAGGCCAGCGGGAGACGGATACGCAGTATTTT CASSLGQRETDTQYF
. TRBJ1-2 . TRBV19 TGTGCCAGTAGTGACTCCCTTGGCAGGACATACGCCTATGGCTACACCTTC CASSDSLGRTYAYGYTF
. TRBJ1-1 . TRBV15 TGTGCCACCACCGGAGACCCCGCCAGGAACACTGAAGCTTTCTTT CATTGDPARNTEAFF
. TRBJ1-2 . TRBV20-1 TGCGGGGGGGCCGCTAAGGAAGGCTACACCTTC CGGAAKEGYTF
. TRBJ2-7 TRBD2 TRBV10-3 TGTGCCATCAGTGACTTCGGGCGGGAGGGGTACGAGCAGTACTTC CAISDFGREGYEQYF
few TRBJ2-1 TRBD2 TRBV20-1 TGCAGTGCTAGTGGCCTAGCGGGAGGCGATGAGCAGTTCTTC CSASGLAGGDEQFF
. TRBJ1-2 TRBD1 TRBV6-2/TRBV6-3 TGTGCCAGCAGTAGGGACAGCTCCTATGGCTACACCTTC CASSRDSSYGYTF
. TRBJ2-7 TRBD2 TRBV6-1 TGTGCCAGCAGTGAAGCGCCGGGGGGCTACGAGCAGTACTTC CASSEAPGGYEQYF
. TRBJ1-2 . TRBV7-9 TGTGCCGCGAGCGGGACCGCATCTAACTATGGCTACACCTTC CAASGTASNYGYTF
. TRBJ1-2 . TRBV5-4 TGTGCCAGCAGCTTGGACAGGCGTGAAGTTAGCTACACCTTC CASSLDRREVSYTF
. TRBJ2-1 . TRBV18 TGTGCCAGCTCACCACCGACTCTCGACAATGAGCAGTTCTTC CASSPPTLDNEQFF
. TRBJ2-2 TRBD1 TRBV5-1 TGCGCCAGCAGCTTGTTGGTCGGACAGGGTAACACCGGGGAGCTGTTTTTT CASSLLVGQGNTGELFF
. TRBJ2-7 TRBD2 TRBV5-4 TGTGCCAGCAGCTTGGGCGGGAGCTCCTACGAGCAGTACTTC CASSLGGSSYEQYF
few TRBJ2-3 TRBD1 TRBV9 TGTGCCAGCAGCGTAGGTTTGGGGACAGTGATCATTAGCACAGATACGCAGTATTTT CASSVGLGTVIISTDTQYF
. TRBJ1-1 . TRBV2 TGTGCCAGCTCATCCAGTCCACGGAACACTGAAGCTTTCTTT CASSSSPRNTEAFF
. TRBJ1-2 . TRBV13 TGTGCCAGCAGCTTTCGACTCCGGGACACGGCTAACTATGGCTACACCTTC CASSFRLRDTANYGYTF
. TRBJ2-3 . TRBV7-9 TGTGCCAGCAGCTTGGGACTCAGCACAGATACGCAGTATTTT CASSLGLSTDTQYF
. TRBJ1-5 . TRBV30 TGTGCCTGGAGTCGAGAGGGGGATCAGCCCCAGCATTTT CAWSREGDQPQHF
. TRBJ2-1 . TRBV6-1 TGTGCCAGCAATGAAAGGAGTTCCTACAATGAGCAGTTCTTC CASNERSSYNEQFF
once TRBJ2-7 . TRBV21-1 TGTGCCAGCAGCAAGACCGGGGGAGGACTAGCGGGAGTTTTCTCCTACGAGCAGTACTTC CASSKTGGGLAGVFSYEQYF
. TRBJ2-2 . TRBV4-1 TGCGCCAGCAGCCAAGATTTGTGGGGGCCTGGGGAGCTGTTTTTT CASSQDLWGPGELFF
. TRBJ2-5 TRBD2 TRBV19 TGTGCCAGTAGGAGGACTAGCGGGGGCCTCCAAGAGACCCAGTACTTC CASRRTSGGLQETQYF
. TRBJ2-5 TRBD1 TRBV7-9 TGTGCCAGCAGTCATGGGACAGGGAAGGAGACCCAGTACTTC CASSHGTGKETQYF
few TRBJ2-3 . TRBV6-5 TGTGCCAGCAGTTACTCTAACTCACCCCAAGATACGCAGTATTTT CASSYSNSPQDTQYF
once TRBJ2-1 . TRBV19 TGTGCCAGTAGCCTGACAGGCTCCTACTACAATGAGCAGTTCTTC CASSLTGSYYNEQFF
. TRBJ1-3 . TRBV6-6 TGTGCCAGCGATAACCAAGTACTAGACACCATATATTTT CASDNQVLDTIYF
once TRBJ2-2 TRBD1 TRBV11-2 TGTGCCAGCAGCTTAGCAAACCTCCGGGACAGGGACAGATCAGGGGAGCTGTTTTTT CASSLANLRDRDRSGELFF
once TRBJ2-3 TRBD2 TRBV4-3 TGCGCCAGCAGCCAAGGCGGGGGGCCGGCAGATACGCAGTATTTT CASSQGGGPADTQYF
. TRBJ2-4 . TRBV12-3/TRBV12-4 TGTGCCAGCAGTTTGGGCAGGGTCAACATTCAGTACTTC CASSLGRVNIQYF
. TRBJ1-2 TRBD1 TRBV30 TGTGCCTGGAGCATCCTAAGGGACAGGGGGCGTCGAGGCTACACCTTC CAWSILRDRGRRGYTF
few TRBJ1-2 . TRBV9 TGTGCCAGCGCCGTAGGGCGGAACTCCCAACATTATGGCTACACCTTC CASAVGRNSQHYGYTF
. TRBJ2-1 TRBD1 TRBV5-1 TGCGCCAGCAGCCGGAGACAGGGTTCTGGACAGGGTGAGCAGTTCTTC CASSRRQGSGQGEQFF
. TRBJ1-2 . TRBV5-1 TGCGCCAGCAGCTTGGAAGGGGTGAGGGGCTACACCTTC CASSLEGVRGYTF
. TRBJ1-3 . TRBV10-1 TGCGCCAGTCCGCAGGGGCACTCTGGAAACACCATATATTTT CASPQGHSGNTIYF
few TRBJ1-6 . TRBV7-9 TGTGCCAGCAGCTCCGCCAGGGGTCTATCTGATTCACCCCTCCACTTT CASSSARGLSDSPLHF
. TRBJ2-1 TRBD2 TRBV9 TGTGCCAGCAGCGTACAACTAGCGGCCCTAGATGAGCAGTTCTTC CASSVQLAALDEQFF
few TRBJ1-5 TRBD1 TRBV19 TGTGCCAGTAGTTTAGGGAGACAGGGTCCTTATAGCAATCAGCCCCAGCATTTT CASSLGRQGPYSNQPQHF
. TRBJ2-7 . TRBV27 TGTGCCAGCAGTTTCGGGGGTGGGTCCTACGAGCAGTACTTC CASSFGGGSYEQYF
. TRBJ2-5 TRBD2 TRBV9 TGTGCCAGCAGCCTTGGGACTAGCGGAGGCAACCAAGAGACCCAGTACTTC CASSLGTSGGNQETQYF
. TRBJ1-5 . TRBV7-6 TGTGCCAGCAGCACGGGAGGCAGGGAGAATCAGCCCCAGCATTTT CASSTGGRENQPQHF
. TRBJ2-2 TRBD2 TRBV9 TGTGCCAGCAGCGTAGCCCCTTCTAGCGGGAGGGCCGGGGAGCTGTTTTTT CASSVAPSSGRAGELFF
once TRBJ1-6 . TRBV7-9 TGTGCCAGCAGCCCTGGACACGATAATTCACCCCTCCACTTT CASSPGHDNSPLHF
. TRBJ2-5 TRBD2 TRBV5-1 TGCGCCAGCAGCCCGCGGGGGGCCCACCAAGAGACCCAGTACTTC CASSPRGAHQETQYF